This TCR beta chain was sequenced for a study of cytomegalovirus exposure and HLA in healthy donors. Regarding the study as a whole: Later work found that TCR association rates differed between HLA loci; DRB1 had the most and HLA-C the fewest. Later findings reportedly placed an Asian-associated ancestry cluster below the approximately 650-donor mean for N-insertions.

The germline CDR1 and CDR2 sequences are SGHDT and YYEEEE. Between the trimmed V and J ends, which lost 2 bases and 3 bases, there was a span of 9 bases. The CDR3 spans 13 residues. About this clone: What it binds is not known.

Researchers ran the PCR with 60 Vbeta and 13 Jbeta primers. Generated by immunoSEQ multiplex PCR, the TCRdb table keeps only in-frame clones and is missing some. Of 170,000 or so clones in the sample, around 77% were seen once. Source material: PBMCs. The sequence was obtained from a woman younger than 45 in good health and CMV-seronegative. This chain links TRBV5-6 with TRBJ2-7, with no clear D. DNA of the CDR3: TGTGCCAGCAGCTTTGGCTTTGACTACGAGCAGTACTTC. It encodes CASSFGFDYEQYF. The full variable domain, rest sourced from reference TRBV5-6 and TRBJ2-7, is DAGVTQSPTHLIKTRGQQVTLRCSPKSGHDTVSWYQQALGQGPQFIFQYYEEEERQRGNFPDRFSGHQFPNYSSELNVNALLLGDSALYLCASSFGFDYEQYFGPGTRLTVT.